The entry below describes one TCR beta chain. The record originates from a study of blood T cell repertoires in COVID-19. Germline-derived CDR1 and CDR2 are MNHEY and SVGAGI. V was pared by 8 bases and J by 1 base, with 11 bases between. This CDR3 has 13 amino acids. Some clones are missing from TCRdb's copy, which holds only in-frame ones; the method was immunoSEQ multiplex PCR. The sample includes some 220,000 clones, around 80% seen only once; the top ten take roughly 5.5%. This rearrangement joins TRBV6-5 to TRBJ1-1; D is uncertain. The clonotype was recovered from a human donor in a cohort sampled during active COVID-19. The sequencing input was peripheral blood. CDR3 sequence reads: CASLFAENTEAFF. The CDR3 region has the DNA TGTGCCAGCCTTTTTGCGGAGAACACTGAAGCTTTCTTT.